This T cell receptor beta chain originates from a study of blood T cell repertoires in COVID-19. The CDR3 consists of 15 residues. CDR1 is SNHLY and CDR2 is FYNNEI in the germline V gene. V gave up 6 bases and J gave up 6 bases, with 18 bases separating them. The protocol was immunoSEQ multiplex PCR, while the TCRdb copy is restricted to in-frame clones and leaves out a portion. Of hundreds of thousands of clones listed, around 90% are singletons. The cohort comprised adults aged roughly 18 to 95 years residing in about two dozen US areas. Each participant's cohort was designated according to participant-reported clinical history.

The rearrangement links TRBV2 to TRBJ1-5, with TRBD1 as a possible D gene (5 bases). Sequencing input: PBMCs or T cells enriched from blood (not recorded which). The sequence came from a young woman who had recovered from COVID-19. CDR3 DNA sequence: TGTGCCAGCAGGTCCGACGTATCAGGGATTCAGCCCCAGCATTTT. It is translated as CASRSDVSGIQPQHF.